The next 8 T cell receptor beta chains were all read from a single sample in a study of early T cells in non-severe SARS-CoV-2 infection. TCRdb used MiXCR to reprocess the 5' RACE reads, holding one entry per CDR3 protein. This table has some 46,000 distinct CDR3 sequences, 7.5% to 10% appearing once. Sequenced material: whole blood. The receptors here all came from an adult who was a healthcare worker with PCR-confirmed SARS-CoV-2 infection or an uninfected control (not recorded which).

This clonotype was found many times. The CDR3 DNA sequence: TGTGCCAGCAGCCTCCGGGGACAGGGGGCGGAAGATACGCAGTATTTT. It is translated as CASSLRGQGAEDTQYF. The chain employs TRBV3-1 and TRBJ2-3, with 12 positions matching TRBD1. The CDR3 is 16 amino acids. The germline gives CDR1 LGHDT, CDR2 YNNKEL (reference sequence). V lost 4 bases, J lost 5 bases, and 7 bases stayed unmatched.

The chain uses TRBV3-1 and TRBJ1-2; possibly TRBD1 for D (6 bases). Trimming took 2 bases from V and 4 from J, leaving 11 bases between them. The germline CDR1 and CDR2 sequences are LGHDT and YNNKEL (reference sequence). This CDR3 region has 14 residues. The CDR3 DNA reads as TGTGCCAGCAGCCAACCACAGGGTCTCTATGGCTACACCTTC. Translation: CASSQPQGLYGYTF. The variable domain in full, completed from reference TRBV3-1 and TRBJ1-2, reads DTAVSQTPKYLVTQMGNDKSIKCEQNLGHDTMYWYKQDSKKFLKIMFSYNNKELIINETVPNRFSPKSPDKAHLNLHINSLELGDSAVYFCASSQPQGLYGYTFGSGTRLTVV.

The sample holds a few counts of this clonotype. This chain uses TRBV15 with TRBJ2-5, with 8 nucleotides matching TRBD2. The CDR3 loop spans 14 amino acids. The ends lost 10 bases at V and 5 bases at J; junction bases unmatched: 12. Germline-derived CDR1 and CDR2 are LNHNV and YYDKDF (reference sequence). CDR3: CASAVSGSRETQYF. The DNA for the CDR3 is TGTGCCAGTGCCGTGAGCGGGAGTCGGGAGACCCAGTACTTC.

This clonotype occurred a few times. This sequence joins TRBV6-4 and TRBJ2-2; D is perhaps TRBD1 (5 bases). Germline-derived CDR1 and CDR2 are MRHNA and SNTAGT. Trimming cost V 1 base and J 6 bases, with 9 bases left between them. This CDR3 region has 14 residues. CDR3 amino acids: CASSDWGKPGELFF. The CDR3 bases are TGTGCCAGCAGTGACTGGGGCAAACCCGGGGAGCTGTTTTTT.

This clonotype was detected only a few times. The V and J genes are TRBV2 and TRBJ2-2; maybe TRBD2 (6 bases). From germline, CDR1 is SNHLY and CDR2 FYNNEI. Trimming took off 7 bases at V and 4 bases at J, with 13 bases between the two ends. The length of the CDR3 is 14 residues. DNA for the CDR3: TGTGCCAGCATCTTAGGGACTCGCACCGGGGAGCTGTTTTTT. Translation gives CASILGTRTGELFF.

At least ten counts were recorded for this clonotype. The chain couples TRBV4-2 to TRBJ2-3, with 8 bases fitting TRBD1. V shed 0 bases and J 2 bases; nucleotides not matched to a gene: 4. The CDR3 has 16 amino acids. Germline V gene sequence: CDR1 LGHNA, CDR2 YNFKEQ. CDR3: CASSQEDRGYTDTQYF. The CDR3 DNA is TGTGCCAGCAGCCAAGAAGACAGGGGTTACACAGATACGCAGTATTTT.

Only one count was recorded for this clonotype. This chain links TRBV7-8 with TRBJ2-2; D is uncertain. The V gene's germline CDR1 is SGHVS and CDR2 FQNEAQ. The CDR3 contains 13 residues. V was trimmed by 2 bases and J by 9 bases, leaving 10 bases between them. DNA of the CDR3: TGTGCCAGCAGCTTATCCCCGGCACGGGAGCTGTTTTTT. Its translation is CASSLSPARELFF.

The table lists this clonotype with many counts. The chain joins TRBV20-1 to TRBJ2-7; D is possibly TRBD1 (5 bases). The CDR3 length is 12 residues. The germline V gene encodes CDR1 DFQATT and CDR2 SNEGSKA (reference sequence). V was clipped by 3 bases and J by 0 bases, with 6 bases between them. CDR3 DNA: TGCAGTGCTAGGGGGCGCTCCTACGAGCAGTACTTC. Its translation: CSARGRSYEQYF.